The 22 T cell receptor beta chains below come from one sample, sequenced in a study of blood T cell repertoires in COVID-19. Sequenced by immunoSEQ multiplex PCR; TCRdb stores in-frame clones only, minus some. The repertoire consists of over 75,000 clones, with approximately 89% occurring once and the leading ten covering roughly 4.9%. Specimen: peripheral blood. Receptor source: a woman over 75 with active COVID-19.

This clone was seen just once. The chain combines TRBV6-6 with TRBJ2-5; D is undetermined. CDR3 length: 16 amino acids. Trimming removed 0 bases from V and 2 bases from J, with 13 bases in between. The V gene's germline CDR1 is MNHNY and CDR2 SVGAGI (reference sequence). CDR3 coding DNA: TGTGCCAGCAGTTACTCAGAAACTAACCTACAAGAGACCCAGTACTTC. It encodes CASSYSETNLQETQYF.

This chain joins TRBV10-2 and TRBJ2-2, with 8 bases identical to TRBD2. Unmatched junction bases numbered 2, after V lost 2 bases and J lost 3 bases. The CDR3 is 15 residues long. The germline gives CDR1 WSHSY, CDR2 SAAADI. The chain's CDR3 is CASSEGLADTGELFF. Written as DNA, the CDR3 is TGCGCCAGCAGTGAGGGACTAGCTGACACCGGGGAGCTGTTTTTT.

The V gene is TRBV3-1 (or the pseudogene TRBV3-2), the J gene TRBJ2-1, with a weak D call TRBD2 (6 bases). The CDR3 has 14 amino acids. The V gene lost 8 bases and the J gene lost 7 bases, with 18 bases spanning the gap. Germline loops: CDR1 LGHDT, CDR2 YNNKEL (reference sequence). The CDR3 DNA reads as TGTGCCAGCGCGGCGGGGTCGGGGCGGAATGAGCAGTTCTTC. Amino acid sequence: CASAAGSGRNEQFF.

In the case of this clone: At one of its ends the junction is not consistent with the germline gene, which may arise from a read error. J is TRBJ2-5 and V is TRBV7-7; 8 bases map to TRBD1. CDR3 size: 15 residues. The germline V gene encodes CDR1 SSHAT and CDR2 FNYEAQ (reference sequence). The CDR3 sequence is CASSLGNRGQETQYF. The CDR3 coding sequence is TGTGCTAGCAGCTTAGGGAACAGGGGGCAAGAGACCCAGTACTTC.

V is TRBV7-2 and J is TRBJ1-4; no definite D call. CDR3 length: 13 amino acids. CDR1 SGHTA and CDR2 FQGNSA come from the germline V gene. Trimming took off 4 bases at V and 0 bases at J, with 3 bases between the two ends. CDR3 sequence: CASSSATNEKLFF. CDR3 coding DNA: TGTGCCAGCAGCTCCGCAACTAATGAAAAACTGTTTTTT.

CDR3 DNA sequence: TGTGCCAGCAGGGATCTCCAAGGGGGTAGAACAGAGACCCAGTACTTC. It translates to CASRDLQGGRTETQYF. The V and J genes are TRBV27 and TRBJ2-5; a possible D gene is TRBD1 (6 bases). The germline V gene encodes CDR1 MNHEY and CDR2 SMNVEV (reference sequence). The CDR3 sequence is 16 residues long. V lost 6 bases and J lost 4, with 21 bases in between.

This clone was seen just once. The chain has TRBV19 and TRBJ2-7; 9 bases are shared with TRBD1. V was pared by 5 bases and J by 2 bases, with 13 bases of the junction left unmatched. Germline lookup yields CDR1 LNHDA and CDR2 SQIVND (reference sequence). The CDR3 runs to 17 residues. The CDR3 spells CASSPSVGTGNAYEQYF. DNA for the CDR3: TGTGCCAGTAGTCCCTCCGTCGGGACAGGGAACGCCTACGAGCAGTACTTC.

The chain links TRBV5-5 to TRBJ2-7, with TRBD1 matching 9 bases. V gave up 4 bases and J gave up 0 bases; unmatched junction bases: 5. Germline V gene sequence: CDR1 SGHKS, CDR2 YYEKEE (reference sequence). The CDR3 covers 15 residues. In DNA, the CDR3 is TGTGCCAGCAGCCAAGGACAGGGGCCCTCCTACGAGCAGTACTTC. Protein product: CASSQGQGPSYEQYF.

This clone was counted a few times. The chain is built from TRBV28 and TRBJ2-6; 8 bases are shared with TRBD2. V dropped 7 bases and J dropped 4; count of bases not matched to a gene: 6. CDR1 is MDHEN, CDR2 SYDVKM, per germline. The CDR3 runs to 15 residues. The CDR3: CASTPGGSGANVLTF. The DNA of the CDR3 is TGTGCCAGCACCCCGGGGGGGTCCGGGGCCAACGTCCTGACTTTC.

DNA for the CDR3: TGTGCCAGCAGCCAGGGGACTAGCGGGAGGCAAGAGACCCAGTACTTC. Translating gives CASSQGTSGRQETQYF. The chain is built from TRBV4-2 and TRBJ2-5; 15 nucleotides line up with TRBD2. Germline lookup yields CDR1 LGHNA and CDR2 YNFKEQ. The CDR3 is 16 residues long. V lost 3 bases, J lost 2 bases, and 1 base stayed unmatched.

The genes are TRBV3-1 (or the pseudogene TRBV3-2) and TRBJ1-6; possible D gene TRBD1, 5 bases. The CDR3 is 12 amino acids. Germline loops: CDR1 LGHDT, CDR2 YNNKEL (reference sequence). The ends were cut back, 7 bases at V and 11 bases at J, with 12 bases in the middle. As DNA, the CDR3 is TGTGCCAGCACCCGGGGGGGAACACCCCTCCACTTT. It codes for CASTRGGTPLHF.

CDR3: CASSLEAGERGGYTF. In nucleotides, the CDR3 is TGTGCCAGCAGCCTGGAGGCAGGGGAAAGAGGCGGCTACACCTTC. The chain recombines TRBV3-1 (or the pseudogene TRBV3-2) with TRBJ1-2; possibly TRBD1 for D (6 bases). Germline-derived CDR1 and CDR2 are LGHDT and YNNKEL (reference sequence). The CDR3 contains 15 residues. The V end was cut by 4 bases, the J end by 8 bases, with 20 bases between.

CDR3 in amino acids: CASSLTQGSGSNSPLHF. The CDR3 coding sequence is TGTGCCAGCAGCCTTACTCAAGGCTCAGGGTCTAATTCACCCCTCCACTTT. The gene calls are TRBV28 and TRBJ1-6; D possibly corresponds to TRBD1 (5 bases). Trimming shortened V by 6 bases and J by 6 bases, and 21 bases separated the two germline ends. The CDR3 loop spans 17 amino acids. Looked up from germline, CDR1 is MDHEN and CDR2 is SYDVKM.

The chain combines TRBV28 with TRBJ2-1; 9 bases agree with TRBD2. The V and J ends lost 10 bases and 8 bases, in that order; junction bases with no gene match: 18. Germline assignment: CDR1 MDHEN and CDR2 SYDVKM. CDR3 length: 16 amino acids. CDR3 nucleotides: TGTGCCATCACCGGCCGCGGGGGGGGAGTGGTCGATGAGCAGTTCTTC. Translated, it gives CAITGRGGGVVDEQFF.

This chain links TRBV7-3 with TRBJ2-3; TRBD2 might be the D (5 bases). CDR3 length: 16 residues. Germline V lookup: CDR1 SGHTA, CDR2 FQGTGA. V was pared by 5 bases and J by 2 bases, with 17 bases between. The CDR3 DNA is TGTGCCAGCAGCAGGTCGGGCGGGTCTTACACAGATACGCAGTATTTT. Protein sequence: CASSRSGGSYTDTQYF.

In this sample, this clone turned up a few times. This chain links TRBV7-8 with TRBJ1-1; D is undetermined. The V and J ends lost 0 bases and 6 bases respectively, with 11 bases between them. There are 14 residues in the CDR3. Germline-derived CDR1 and CDR2 are SGHVS and FQNEAQ. For the CDR3, the DNA is TGTGCCAGCAGCTTAGCGCCCTATGAATCTGAAGCTTTCTTT. It encodes CASSLAPYESEAFF.

This clone was observed a single time. The chain couples TRBV28 to TRBJ2-5; tentatively, D is TRBD1 (5 bases). Between the trimmed V and J ends, which lost 3 bases and 5 bases, there was a span of 16 bases. From germline, CDR1 is MDHEN and CDR2 SYDVKM. There are 15 residues in the CDR3. This CDR3 is CASSFKGRWTETQYF. CDR3 DNA: TGTGCCAGCAGTTTTAAGGGGCGGTGGACGGAGACCCAGTACTTC.

Within the sample, this clone is medium-sized. V and J are TRBV4-3 and TRBJ2-7; TRBD1 matches at 9 bases. V gave up 1 base and J gave up 4 bases; unmatched junction bases: 5. Germline lookup yields CDR1 LGHNA and CDR2 YSLEER. The CDR3 sequence is 15 residues long. The CDR3 bases are TGCGCCAGCAGCCAAGTTACAGGGGGCGCATACGAGCAGTACTTC. It codes for CASSQVTGGAYEQYF.

The genes are TRBV7-8 and TRBJ1-2; perhaps TRBD1 as D (5 bases). Trimming cost V 8 bases and J 1 base, with 11 bases left between them. There are 13 residues in the CDR3. Looked up from germline, CDR1 is SGHVS and CDR2 is FQNEAQ. In nucleotides, the CDR3 is TGTGCCAGCGGGCTGGGACTTAACTATGGCTACACCTTC. Translating gives CASGLGLNYGYTF.

This clone has a handful of counts. The germline gene is not matched at one end of the junction; a read error may be the cause. The chain is built from TRBV6-5 and TRBJ2-7; D is undetermined. Per the germline V gene, CDR1 is MNHEY and CDR2 is SVGAGI. This CDR3 is built from 10 residues. The CDR3 loop is CASSYYEQYF. The CDR3 DNA is TGTGCCAGCAGCTACTACGAGCAGTACTTC.

The rearrangement links TRBV11-2 to TRBJ2-3; D remains unclear. CDR1 and CDR2 from the germline V gene are SGHAT and FQNNGV. CDR3 length: 15 amino acids. V lost 5 bases and J lost 0, with 12 bases in between. CDR3 region: CASSPSLGSTDTQYF. In DNA, the CDR3 is TGTGCCAGCAGCCCGTCCCTTGGCAGCACAGATACGCAGTATTTT. The variable domain in full, completed from reference TRBV11-2 and TRBJ2-3, reads EAGVAQSPRYKIIEKRQSVAFWCNPISGHATLYWYQQILGQGPKLLIQFQNNGVVDDSQLPKDRFSAERLKGVDSTLKIQPAKLEDSAVYLCASSPSLGSTDTQYFGPGTRLTVL.

The chain uses TRBV5-1 and TRBJ2-7; 7 positions agree with TRBD2. The CDR3 runs to 16 residues. The germline V gene encodes CDR1 SGHRS and CDR2 YFSETQ. The ends lost 1 base at V and 7 bases at J; junction bases unmatched: 14. The CDR3 sequence: CASSLRSRRERWEQYF. The CDR3, as DNA: TGCGCCAGCAGCTTGAGATCGCGGCGGGAGCGTTGGGAGCAGTACTTC.